The 28 T cell receptor beta chains presented below share a single source sample, sequenced in a study of shared clonotypes between healthy human individuals. The assay was immunoSEQ multiplex PCR, and TCRdb's table has in-frame clones only and misses some. The sample comprises a few million clones, more than 90% of which are singletons, and over 0.12% rests with the top ten. The source material was naive CD4+ T cells sorted from blood. Subset denoted: CD45RA+ positively selected. These receptors were obtained from a man between 18 and 35 years old in good health.

The J gene is TRBJ2-7, the V gene TRBV6-1; 11 bases line up with TRBD1. From germline, CDR1 is MNHNS and CDR2 SASEGT. CDR3 length equals 14 residues. J lost 3 bases, V lost 8 bases, and 6 bases had no gene match. CDR3 protein: CASCPGQGVYEQYF. CDR3 sequence (DNA): TGTGCCAGCTGCCCGGGACAGGGGGTCTACGAGCAGTACTTC.

The chain links TRBV11-2 to TRBJ2-3; D not resolved. Trimming left V 4 bases short and J 10 bases short, with 9 bases between. CDR1 is SGHAT and CDR2 is FQNNGV in the germline V gene. The CDR3 runs 11 residues. The chain's CDR3 is CASSSLVSQYF. CDR3 coding DNA: TGTGCCAGCAGCTCTCTTGTGTCGCAGTATTTT.

The rearrangement joins TRBV6-5 to TRBJ2-1, with 10 positions matching TRBD1. Germline assignment: CDR1 MNHEY and CDR2 SVGAGI. The CDR3 is 16 residues long. Trimming removed 2 bases from V and 8 bases from J; junction bases left unmatched: 9. The CDR3 region is CASSYAGQGRGDEQFF. DNA for the CDR3: TGTGCCAGCAGTTACGCGGGACAGGGGCGCGGGGATGAGCAGTTCTTC.

This chain joins TRBV5-1 and TRBJ2-7, with D possibly being TRBD2 (7 bases). Between the trimmed V and J ends, which lost 4 bases and 0 bases, there was a span of 14 bases. This CDR3 comprises 15 residues. Germline V gene sequence: CDR1 SGHRS, CDR2 YFSETQ. CDR3 in DNA: TGCGCCAGCAGCATCCTAGGGGGGGACTCCTACGAGCAGTACTTC. It specifies CASSILGGDSYEQYF.

V and J are TRBV27 and TRBJ1-2; 7 bases align to TRBD1. J gave up 4 bases and V 3 bases, and 8 bases lay outside the gene matches. The CDR3 runs 15 residues. Germline-derived CDR1 and CDR2 are MNHEY and SMNVEV (reference sequence). CDR3 sequence reads: CASSFRDSETYGYTF. The CDR3 bases are TGTGCCAGCAGTTTTCGGGACAGTGAGACCTATGGCTACACCTTC.

Only one count was recorded for this clone. J is TRBJ1-5 and V is TRBV7-2; weak D call: TRBD1 (6 bases). Trimming took off 0 bases at V and 1 base at J, with 16 bases between the two ends. Germline V gives CDR1 SGHTA, CDR2 FQGNSA. There are 18 residues in the CDR3. Here the CDR3 reads CASSLAGGGAGSNQPQHF. Written as DNA, the CDR3 is TGTGCCAGCAGCTTAGCCGGAGGGGGGGCCGGGAGCAATCAGCCCCAGCATTTT.

The chain uses TRBV14 and TRBJ1-4; D is possibly TRBD1 (6 bases). CDR1 and CDR2 from the germline V gene are SGHDN and FVKESK. The CDR3 sequence is 15 residues long. Trimming removed 0 bases from V and 7 bases from J, with 12 bases in between. Here the CDR3 reads CASSQDKQGFEKLFF. The CDR3 nucleotides are TGTGCCAGCAGCCAAGATAAACAGGGTTTTGAAAAACTGTTTTTT. Full variable domain (remainder filled in from reference TRBV14 and TRBJ1-4): EAGVTQFPSHSVIEKGQTVTLRCDPISGHDNLYWYRRVMGKEIKFLLHFVKESKQDESGMPNNRFLAERTGGTYSTLKVQPAELEDSGVYFCASSQDKQGFEKLFFGSGTQLSVL.

The rearrangement links TRBV27 to TRBJ2-7; perhaps TRBD1 as D (7 bases). CDR3 length: 15 amino acids. Trimming cost V 8 bases and J 3 bases, with 20 bases left between them. The germline V gene encodes CDR1 MNHEY and CDR2 SMNVEV (reference sequence). CDR3 amino acids: CASQQPAGQHYEQYF. DNA for the CDR3: TGTGCCAGCCAACAGCCTGCGGGACAGCACTACGAGCAGTACTTC.

Notes on this clone: This sample includes further DNA sequences coding for the same CDR3. The CDR3 DNA reads as TGCGCCAGCAGAACAGGGGGAGAGACCCAGTACTTC. It translates to CASRTGGETQYF. This sequence joins TRBV5-1 and TRBJ2-5, with 8 bases fitting TRBD1. The CDR3 is 12 amino acids. The V gene end was trimmed by 5 bases and the J gene end by 4 bases; junction bases not matched to a gene: 1. Germline CDR1 reads SGHRS; CDR2 reads YFSETQ.

The J gene is TRBJ1-4, the V gene TRBV6-6; D possibly corresponds to TRBD1 (6 bases). There are 15 residues in the CDR3. Trimming left V 2 bases short and J 1 base short, with 8 bases between. Germline CDR1 is MNHNY and CDR2 is SVGAGI (reference sequence). In DNA, the CDR3 is TGTGCCAGCAGTTACGGGGGGCTAACTAATGAAAAACTGTTTTTT. It encodes CASSYGGLTNEKLFF.

This chain connects TRBV20-1 to TRBJ2-7, with 10 positions matching TRBD1. The CDR3 has 11 residues. The trim removed 3 bases at V and 9 bases at J, leaving 2 bases unmatched. The germline V gene has CDR1 DFQATT and CDR2 SNEGSKA (reference sequence). CDR3 residues: CSARGTGAQYF. The CDR3 DNA reads as TGCAGTGCTAGGGGGACAGGGGCGCAGTACTTC.

This clone was detected only once. The chain links TRBV5-1 to TRBJ2-5; TRBD1 matches at 10 bases. The V gene end was trimmed by 0 bases and the J gene end by 5 bases; junction bases not matched to a gene: 7. The CDR3 extends over 16 amino acids. CDR1 is SGHRS, CDR2 YFSETQ, per germline. CDR3 in DNA: TGCGCCAGCAGCTTGGAGGGGGACAGGGGCGGTGAGACCCAGTACTTC. Translation gives CASSLEGDRGGETQYF.

This clone was seen only once. The chain carries TRBV18 and TRBJ2-1; D is possibly TRBD1 (5 bases). The CDR3 extends over 15 amino acids. Germline V gives CDR1 KGHSH, CDR2 LQKENI. The V gene lost 0 bases and the J gene lost 6 bases, with 12 bases spanning the gap. For the CDR3, the DNA is TGTGCCAGCTCACCACCGGCTAACCAGGGCAATGAGCAGTTCTTC. Protein sequence: CASSPPANQGNEQFF.

The V gene is TRBV6-6, the J gene TRBJ1-2; D ambiguous. The CDR3 totals 13 residues. Between the trimmed V and J ends, which lost 6 bases and 6 bases, there was a span of 14 bases. Germline V gene sequence: CDR1 MNHNY, CDR2 SVGAGI (reference sequence). CDR3 sequence: CASSLTRVDGYTF. Here the CDR3 DNA reads TGTGCCAGCAGCCTCACCCGGGTCGATGGCTACACCTTC.

The chain carries TRBV6-6 and TRBJ1-2; 7 bases agree with TRBD1. J lost 7 bases, V lost 8 bases, and 10 bases had no gene match. Germline V gene lookup returns CDR1 MNHNY and CDR2 SVGAGI (reference sequence). The CDR3 length is 13 residues. DNA for the CDR3: TGTGCCAGCTGGGGACAGTATACGGTTGGCTACACCTTC. It yields the protein CASWGQYTVGYTF.

The chain couples TRBV5-4 to TRBJ2-7; TRBD2 matches at 13 bases. The CDR3 runs to 16 residues. J lost 5 bases, V lost 2 bases, and 7 bases had no gene match. CDR1 and CDR2 from the germline V gene are SGHNT and YYREEE (reference sequence). The CDR3 DNA reads as TGTGCCAGCAGCTTAAAACCGGGACTAGCGGGAAACGAGCAGTACTTC. Translation gives CASSLKPGLAGNEQYF.

The chain uses TRBV9 and TRBJ2-7; no clear D gene. CDR3 length: 14 amino acids. Looked up from germline, CDR1 is SGDLS and CDR2 is YYNGEE. V was pared by 4 bases and J by 2 bases, with 13 bases between. CDR3 protein: CASSKDLQTYEQYF. CDR3 in DNA: TGTGCCAGCAGCAAGGACCTGCAAACCTACGAGCAGTACTTC.

This chain uses TRBV5-1 with TRBJ2-1; 10 nucleotides align to TRBD2. The V segment lost 3 bases and the J segment 6 bases; nucleotides outside the gene matches: 9. In germline, CDR1 is SGHRS, CDR2 YFSETQ. The CDR3 totals 16 residues. CDR3 sequence reads: CASSYGAGGPLNEQFF. The CDR3 DNA follows: TGCGCCAGCAGCTATGGAGCGGGGGGGCCCCTCAATGAGCAGTTCTTC.

On this clone itself: The identical CDR3 is also encoded by other nucleotide sequences in the sample. The rearrangement joins TRBV9 to TRBJ1-1, with a weak D call TRBD1 (5 bases). CDR1 and CDR2 from the germline V gene are SGDLS and YYNGEE. This CDR3 is 13 amino acids long. With 4 bases removed from V and 1 base from J, the gap between germline ends came to 8 bases. CDR3 residues: CASSPTGNTEAFF. DNA for the CDR3: TGTGCCAGCAGCCCCACAGGGAACACTGAAGCTTTCTTT.

This chain joins TRBV10-2 and TRBJ2-7; the match to TRBD2 covers 12 bases. CDR3 length: 17 residues. The V gene's germline CDR1 is WSHSY and CDR2 SAAADI. The V segment lost 7 bases and the J segment 4 bases; nucleotides outside the gene matches: 14. In DNA, the CDR3 is TGCGCCAGCACTGCGACTAGCGGGAGTGGGTTAGGTTACGAGCAGTACTTC. Its protein product is CASTATSGSGLGYEQYF.

The rearrangement links TRBV29-1 to TRBJ2-5; 12 positions match TRBD1. CDR1 is SQVTM, CDR2 ANQGSEA, per germline. The V and J ends lost 0 bases and 11 bases, in that order; junction bases with no gene match: 16. This CDR3 comprises 17 residues. CDR3 region: CSVEDLEPGQGASEQYF. DNA for the CDR3: TGCAGCGTTGAAGATCTAGAACCGGGACAGGGGGCGAGTGAGCAGTACTTC.

This chain joins TRBV7-2 and TRBJ2-5; 11 bases align to TRBD1. The CDR3 spans 17 residues. The germline V gene has CDR1 SGHTA and CDR2 FQGNSA. J gave up 5 bases and V 5 bases, and 13 bases lay outside the gene matches. CDR3 nucleotide sequence: TGTGCCAGCAGCCAAAGGGGTGGACAGGGGGCAGGGGAGACCCAGTACTTC. Encoded protein: CASSQRGGQGAGETQYF.

The V and J genes are TRBV30 and TRBJ1-2, with TRBD1 identical over 10 bases. Germline CDR1 and CDR2: GTSNPN and SVGIG (reference sequence). This CDR3 spans 15 amino acids. The trim removed 2 bases at V and 7 bases at J, leaving 10 bases unmatched. As DNA, the CDR3 is TGTGCCTGGAGTCAGCGTCCAGGGACAGGGGTTGGCTACACCTTC. Protein: CAWSQRPGTGVGYTF.

The chain carries TRBV10-3 and TRBJ1-2; tentatively, D is TRBD1 (5 bases). This CDR3 has 20 residues. V gave up 0 bases and J gave up 6 bases, with 29 bases separating them. Germline CDR1 and CDR2: ENHRY and SYGVKD. In DNA, the CDR3 is TGTGCCATCAGTGAGTCAAGGACATTCGAGGACCTAACGGTGGGAGATGGCTACACCTTC. It encodes CAISESRTFEDLTVGDGYTF.

The V and J genes are TRBV27 and TRBJ1-1, with 7 bases fitting TRBD1. V lost 6 bases and J lost 7; bases outside the gene matches: 5. The V gene's germline CDR1 is MNHEY and CDR2 SMNVEV (reference sequence). CDR3 length: 12 amino acids. Here the CDR3 reads CASSPRTGEAFF. As DNA, the CDR3 is TGTGCCAGCAGCCCAAGGACAGGTGAAGCTTTCTTT.

The gene calls are TRBV19 and TRBJ2-3, with 9 bases matching TRBD1. CDR1 is LNHDA, CDR2 SQIVND, per germline (reference sequence). This CDR3 is 18 amino acids long. The J segment lost 1 base and the V segment lost 5 bases, leaving 13 bases of the junction unmatched. The CDR3 loop is CASSLGTGISLGTDTQYF. The CDR3 DNA reads as TGTGCCAGTAGTTTAGGGACAGGGATAAGTCTGGGCACAGATACGCAGTATTTT.

This rearrangement joins TRBV28 to TRBJ2-1; D may match TRBD1 or TRBD2 (5 bases each). The CDR3 loop spans 17 amino acids. V was shortened by 6 bases and J by 6 bases, with 24 bases between the two germline ends. Germline V lookup: CDR1 MDHEN, CDR2 SYDVKM. CDR3 region: CASSRAGAIKGTNEQFF. CDR3 sequence (DNA): TGTGCCAGCAGCCGAGCCGGGGCCATTAAGGGAACCAATGAGCAGTTCTTC.

As for this clone: The sample carries other DNA sequences with the same CDR3. The chain recombines TRBV9 with TRBJ1-1; 8 bases align to TRBD1. The ends lost 2 bases at V and 1 base at J; junction bases unmatched: 1. Germline CDR1 SGDLS, CDR2 YYNGEE. The CDR3 spans 14 residues. The CDR3 reads CASSVGTGNTEAFF. The CDR3 DNA follows: TGTGCCAGCAGCGTGGGGACAGGGAACACTGAAGCTTTCTTT.